This T cell receptor (beta chain) came from a study of blood T cell repertoires in COVID-19. Overall study context: The origin of the acute and convalescent COVID-19 samples was the United States, Italy and Spain. The cDNA or gDNA used as material had been derived from T cells, B-cell-depleted T cells, or PBMCs.

This CDR3 has 14 residues. Between the trimmed V and J ends, which lost 5 bases and 0 bases, there was a span of 9 bases. Germline CDR1 and CDR2: SGHAT and FQNNGV. In the study's own analysis: Quantification of nucleated cells was approximated via reference gene primer amplification. Profiled with immunoSEQ multiplex PCR; TCRdb holds only in-frame clones, not every one. V, J and clone size were drawn from that table, and D and trimming were deduced from the DNA. The sample includes about 150,000 clones, 91% of them seen just once. The rearrangement links TRBV11-2 to TRBJ2-3; D ambiguous. The sequence came from a man aged 50 to 59 with acute or convalescent COVID-19. What was sequenced was peripheral blood. The CDR3 is CASSPFRSTDTQYF. DNA of the CDR3: TGTGCCAGCAGCCCTTTCAGGAGCACAGATACGCAGTATTTT.